A selection of T cell receptor beta chains follows, all from one sample in a study of cytomegalovirus exposure and HLA in healthy donors. This table comes from immunoSEQ multiplex PCR, and its TCRdb copy is limited to in-frame clones, with some not included. The table has a few hundred thousand clones, roughly 80% seen once. The source material was PBMCs. Receptor source: a girl between 2 and 10 years old in good health and CMV-seronegative. Each CDR3 is given with its conserved first and last residue. D genes are given only for firm matches. Clone size is not always given. Where it is, it says once, few, many or a class for expanded clones.

V	D	J	size	DNA	CDR3
TRBV11-3	.	TRBJ2-4	.	TGTGCCAGCAGCCCGGGGGACGGAGCCAAAAACATTCAGTACTTC	CASSPGDGAKNIQYF
TRBV2	TRBD1	TRBJ1-5	once	TGTGCCAGCAGTGACGAACAGGGGAGCAATCAGCCCCAGCATTTT	CASSDEQGSNQPQHF
TRBV2	TRBD1	TRBJ1-6	.	TGTGCCAGCAGCGACACAGGGGGTGGGGGGAATTCACCCCTCCACTTT	CASSDTGGGGNSPLHF
TRBV6-5	.	TRBJ1-3	few	TGTGCCAGCAGTTACTCAACCGGGTCTGGAAACACCATATATTTT	CASSYSTGSGNTIYF
TRBV27	TRBD1	TRBJ2-6	.	TGTGCCAGGCCCGGTGACAGGGCCTCTGGGGCCAACGTCCTGACTTTC	CARPGDRASGANVLTF
TRBV28	.	TRBJ1-2	.	TGTGCCAGCAGCATACAGGGTCTCGCCCTCTATGGCTACACCTTC	CASSIQGLALYGYTF
TRBV28	.	TRBJ2-2	.	TGTGCCAGCAAAGCCAGGGGTGCCGGGGAGCTGTTTTTT	CASKARGAGELFF
TRBV5-1	.	TRBJ2-2	.	TGCGCCAGCAGCCGCGACCGGACTGACCTTACCGGGGAGCTGTTTTTT	CASSRDRTDLTGELFF
TRBV30	.	TRBJ2-1	.	TGTGCCTGGAGCCCCCAACAGGGCTCCTACAATGAGCAGTTCTTC	CAWSPQQGSYNEQFF
TRBV10-3	TRBD1	TRBJ1-1	.	TGTGCCATCACTGCCGGACAGGGGGTGTCTGAAGCTTTCTTT	CAITAGQGVSEAFF
TRBV28	TRBD1	TRBJ1-2	.	TGTGCCAGCAGTTACAGGGGCCAGGGATATGGCTACACCTTC	CASSYRGQGYGYTF
TRBV27	.	TRBJ2-1	.	TGTGCCAGCAGTTTAGGTGTGGGAGCGAAGCAGTTCTTC	CASSLGVGAKQFF
TRBV5-1	.	TRBJ2-5	.	TGCGCCAGCAGCTCTGTGGTAGTAGAGACCCAGTACTTC	CASSSVVVETQYF
TRBV13	TRBD1	TRBJ1-5	.	TGTGCCAGCAGCTTAGGGGGACAGGGGGGCAATCAGCCCCAGCATTTT	CASSLGGQGGNQPQHF
TRBV19	TRBD2	TRBJ2-1	.	TGTTCCTCTTCGAGCGGGAGCCTCCGCAATGAGCAGTTCTTC	CSSSSGSLRNEQFF
TRBV10-3	.	TRBJ2-7	.	TGTGCCATCAGTGACGGACGGGCGGGGCACGAGCAGTACTTC	CAISDGRAGHEQYF
TRBV27	.	TRBJ1-6	.	TGTGCCAGCACCGGACACTATAATTCACCCCTCCACTTT	CASTGHYNSPLHF
TRBV19	.	TRBJ1-6	.	TGTGCCAGTAGTATCCAGATCTATAATTCACCCCTCCACTTT	CASSIQIYNSPLHF
TRBV2	.	TRBJ1-3	.	TGTGCCAGCAGTGAAGGGGTGAGGTCTGGAAACACCATATATTTT	CASSEGVRSGNTIYF
TRBV2	.	TRBJ1-2	.	TGTGCCAGCATTCCGCAGGGATTCTATGGCTACACCTTC	CASIPQGFYGYTF
TRBV19	.	TRBJ1-2	.	TGTGCCAGTAGTGTCGGAGCGCCGTATGGCTACACCTTC	CASSVGAPYGYTF
TRBV4-1	.	TRBJ1-1	.	TGCGCCAGCAGCCAATACCCGTTTAATATAAAGAGGAAGACTGAAGCTTTCTTT	CASSQYPFNIKRKTEAFF
TRBV19	TRBD2	TRBJ2-7	.	TGTGCCAGTAGTCAAGGGACTAGCGGGACGAGGGAGCAGTACTTC	CASSQGTSGTREQYF
TRBV6-5	TRBD2	TRBJ2-7	.	TGTGCCAGCAGAGGGACTAGCGGGACCCACGAGCAGTACTTC	CASRGTSGTHEQYF
TRBV11-2	.	TRBJ1-1	.	TGTGCCAGCAGCCCAGATTGGGCCCACACTGAAGCTTTCTTT	CASSPDWAHTEAFF
TRBV18	TRBD2	TRBJ2-7	.	TGTGCCAGCTCACCGACTAGCGGGGTTTACGAGCAGTACTTC	CASSPTSGVYEQYF
TRBV27	.	TRBJ2-3	.	TGTGCCAGCAGTTTGCAGGATCTAGATACGCAGTATTTT	CASSLQDLDTQYF
TRBV28	TRBD1	TRBJ2-1	.	TGTGCCAGCAGGACCGACAGGGTTATTTCCTACAATGAGCAGTTCTTC	CASRTDRVISYNEQFF
TRBV18	.	TRBJ2-7	once	TGTGCCAGCTCACCAACGAAGGCCGGGAAGTTGTACGAGCAGTACTTC	CASSPTKAGKLYEQYF
TRBV13	.	TRBJ2-1	.	TGTGCCAGCAGGAAACTTGGGAGGCCCGACCCGGTCGGTGAGCAGTTCTTC	CASRKLGRPDPVGEQFF
TRBV11-2	.	TRBJ2-1	few	TGTGCCAGCAGCCCGGGGAGGGCAGGGGTGTACAATGAGCAGTTCTTC	CASSPGRAGVYNEQFF
TRBV11-2	TRBD2	TRBJ2-2	.	TGTGCCAGCAGCCTTTCAGGGACTAGCGGCCCAAACACCGGGGAGCTGTTTTTT	CASSLSGTSGPNTGELFF
TRBV18	TRBD1	TRBJ1-5	once	TGTGCCAGCTCACCGCAGCCGGGACAGGGAGGGAGTTTCGATCAGCCCCAGCATTTT	CASSPQPGQGGSFDQPQHF
TRBV7-7	TRBD2	TRBJ2-1	.	TGTGCCAGCAGCTCTGATGGGGCGGGAGAGTGGTTCTTC	CASSSDGAGEWFF
TRBV28	.	TRBJ2-5	.	TGTGCCAGCAGTCCTGGGACGGGGAGGCAAGAGACCCAGTACTTC	CASSPGTGRQETQYF
TRBV9	.	TRBJ1-2	.	TGTGCCAGCAGCGTAGAGGGGGGGGTACCGTATGGCTACACCTTC	CASSVEGGVPYGYTF
TRBV19	.	TRBJ2-7	.	TGTGCCAGTAGTATAGATACGGGTTACGAGCAGTACTTC	CASSIDTGYEQYF
TRBV6-1	.	TRBJ1-2	.	TGTGCCAGCAGTGAAGCCAGGAACTATGGCTACACCTTC	CASSEARNYGYTF
TRBV5-1	.	TRBJ1-2	.	TGCGCCAGCAGCTTGGTCTCGAACTATGGCTACACCTTC	CASSLVSNYGYTF
TRBV5-1	TRBD2	TRBJ2-1	.	TGCGCCAGCAGCCTGGGGCCTAGCGGGGGGCCGCTGGGGGAGCAGTTCTTC	CASSLGPSGGPLGEQFF
TRBV28	TRBD2	TRBJ2-1	once	TGTGCCAGCAGTCCTGAGATATGGACTAGCGGGGGTAGAAATGAGCAGTTCTTC	CASSPEIWTSGGRNEQFF
TRBV15	.	TRBJ2-1	once	TGTGCCACCAGACTAATGGGGCTGGGTCTGGACCATGAGCAGTTCTTC	CATRLMGLGLDHEQFF
TRBV7-3	.	TRBJ1-1	once	TGTGCCAGCAGCTTTAGGGGTCCCTGGGACACTGAAGCTTTCTTT	CASSFRGPWDTEAFF
TRBV5-1	.	TRBJ1-2	.	TGCGCCAGCAGCTTGATCCCTGCGGGGTCAGTAAACTATGGCTACACCTTC	CASSLIPAGSVNYGYTF
TRBV4-1	TRBD2	TRBJ2-7	.	TGCGCCAGCAGCCAAGAGGCGGGGGGATCCTACGAGCAGTACTTC	CASSQEAGGSYEQYF
TRBV2	TRBD2	TRBJ2-7	.	TGTGCCAGCCGCCGACCGGGACTAGCGGGAGGTTTCTCCTACGAGCAGTACTTC	CASRRPGLAGGFSYEQYF
TRBV28	TRBD1	TRBJ2-3	.	TGTGCCAGCAGAGGGATATCAGGGGGCGAGACAGATACGCAGTATTTT	CASRGISGGETDTQYF
TRBV9	TRBD2	TRBJ2-7	.	TGTGCCAGCAGCGTAGGGGGACTAGCAGGTACCTACGAGCAGTACTTC	CASSVGGLAGTYEQYF
TRBV10-3	.	TRBJ2-5	.	TGTGCCATCATGGGGGGATTTGGGGAGACCCAGTACTTC	CAIMGGFGETQYF
TRBV27	.	TRBJ1-5	.	TGTGCCAGCAGCCCTGGGGGGTTAGGCAATCAGCCCCAGCATTTT	CASSPGGLGNQPQHF
TRBV7-2	.	TRBJ2-3	.	TGTGCCAGCAGCTTAAGGTTGGGGGAGGACGGTTCAGATACGCAGTATTTT	CASSLRLGEDGSDTQYF
TRBV18	.	TRBJ2-1	.	TGTGCCAGCTCACCACCGCCAGTGTACAATGAGCAGTTCTTC	CASSPPPVYNEQFF
TRBV27	.	TRBJ1-4	few	TGTGCCAGCAGTTTTTTAGGCCGGGGAGAAAAACTGTTTTTT	CASSFLGRGEKLFF